A single sample gave rise to the 32 T cell receptor beta chains below, sequenced in a study of T cell responses to AZD1222 COVID-19 vaccine. TCRdb keeps only in-frame clones here, not all; method: immunoSEQ multiplex PCR. The top ten hold less than 20% of the sample, which has about 100,000 clones, around nine tenths seen once. The material sequenced was peripheral blood, taken on day 0 of AZD1222 vaccination. All receptors derive from an adult in good health.

This clone is a singleton in its sample. V usage is TRBV23-1 and J usage is TRBJ2-7; maybe TRBD1 (6 bases). TRBV23-1 is noted as an ORF with a role that remains uncertain. The CDR3 loop spans 13 amino acids. Trimming took off 4 bases at V and 3 bases at J, with 10 bases between the two ends. This CDR3 reads CASSLDRYYEQYF. CDR3 sequence (DNA): TGCGCCAGCAGTCTTGACAGGTACTACGAGCAGTACTTC.

This clone was counted a single time. The rearrangement joins TRBV7-2 to TRBJ1-2; 8 nucleotides align to TRBD1. V gave up 4 bases and J gave up 7 bases; unmatched junction bases: 11. CDR3 length: 15 amino acids. CDR1 is SGHTA and CDR2 is FQGNSA in the germline V gene. As DNA, the CDR3 is TGTGCCAGCAGCTCACGTGCCGGGACAGGAGGTGGCTACACCTTC. Its protein is CASSSRAGTGGGYTF.

The chain couples TRBV7-3 to TRBJ2-3; 8 bases match TRBD2. V lost 5 bases, J lost 1 base, and 8 bases stayed unmatched. The germline CDR1 and CDR2 sequences are SGHTA and FQGTGA. This CDR3 comprises 16 residues. The CDR3 DNA is TGTGCCAGCAGCCCCGGACTAGCATCAGGCACAGATACGCAGTATTTT. It encodes CASSPGLASGTDTQYF. Drawing the rest from reference TRBV7-3 and TRBJ2-3, the complete variable domain is GAGVSQTPSNKVTEKGKYVELRCDPISGHTALYWYRQSLGQGPEFLIYFQGTGAADDSGLPNDRFFAVRPEGSVSTLKIQRTERGDSAVYLCASSPGLASGTDTQYFGPGTRLTVL.

The chain carries TRBV5-1 and TRBJ2-5, with D possibly matching TRBD2 (6 bases). Germline V gene lookup returns CDR1 SGHRS and CDR2 YFSETQ. The CDR3 totals 15 residues. V lost 4 bases to trimming and J lost 0 bases, with 13 bases between them. Written as DNA, the CDR3 is TGCGCCAGCAGCCAGCGGGTGGTGAACCAAGAGACCCAGTACTTC. Amino acids: CASSQRVVNQETQYF.

The V and J genes are TRBV10-3 and TRBJ1-2; D is unresolved. V lost 3 bases and J lost 4, with 9 bases in between. The CDR3 consists of 13 residues. Per the germline V gene, CDR1 is ENHRY and CDR2 is SYGVKD. CDR3 sequence (DNA): TGTGCCATCAGTGATCCGAAGGTCTATGGCTACACCTTC. Translating it yields CAISDPKVYGYTF.

The chain is built from TRBV19 and TRBJ2-2; D unresolved. Trimming stripped 6 bases from V and 6 bases from J, with 8 bases between. The germline CDR1 and CDR2 sequences are LNHDA and SQIVND (reference sequence). The CDR3 runs 12 residues. The CDR3 sequence is CASRVTPGELFF. CDR3 coding DNA: TGTGCCAGTAGGGTCACCCCCGGGGAGCTGTTTTTT.

CDR3 nucleotides: TGTGCCAGCAGCTTACAGGGGGCCGAGAGTGGCTACACCTTC. It codes for CASSLQGAESGYTF. The J gene is TRBJ1-2, the V gene TRBV7-9, with 8 bases aligning to TRBD1. The CDR3 sequence is 14 residues long. V shed 2 bases, J shed 7 bases, and the junction held 6 bases outside the gene matches. Germline V gene data show CDR1 as SEHNR and CDR2 as FQNEAQ (reference sequence).

The chain uses TRBV18 and TRBJ1-4, with no clear D. Germline-derived CDR1 and CDR2 are KGHSH and LQKENI. V lost 3 bases, J lost 4 bases, and 9 bases lay in between. The CDR3 extends over 14 amino acids. CDR3 bases: TGTGCCAGCTCACCGCAACTGGGTAATGAAAAACTGTTTTTT. It codes for CASSPQLGNEKLFF.

This clone occurred once. The chain employs TRBV3-1 (or the pseudogene TRBV3-2) and TRBJ2-7; possible D gene TRBD2, 5 bases. V lost 1 base to trimming and J lost 5 bases, with 18 bases between them. Germline V gives CDR1 LGHDT, CDR2 YNNKEL (reference sequence). The CDR3 consists of 16 residues. The CDR3 sequence is CASSQATGTLGNEQYF. The CDR3 DNA sequence: TGTGCCAGCAGCCAAGCGACCGGAACCCTCGGGAACGAGCAGTACTTC.

In its sample, this clone was seen a few times. The chain couples TRBV6-5 to TRBJ1-5; D gene unclear. CDR3 size: 14 residues. The germline gives CDR1 MNHEY, CDR2 SVGAGI. V lost 2 bases to trimming and J lost 2 bases, with 7 bases between them. The CDR3 DNA reads TGTGCCAGCAGTTACCGCGGTGGCAATCAGCCCCAGCATTTT. Protein sequence: CASSYRGGNQPQHF.

The V call is TRBV28, the J call TRBJ1-1; no clear D. The V and J ends lost 2 bases and 5 bases respectively, with 9 bases between them. The germline CDR1 and CDR2 sequences are MDHEN and SYDVKM. The CDR3 spans 13 residues. The CDR3 DNA follows: TGTGCCAGCAGTTTAAGGGTAGGGACTGAAGCTTTCTTT. This codes for CASSLRVGTEAFF.

The chain links TRBV27 to TRBJ2-5, with 8 bases lining up with TRBD2. In germline, CDR1 is MNHEY, CDR2 SMNVEV (reference sequence). The trim removed 2 bases at V and 1 base at J, leaving 6 bases unmatched. The CDR3 spans 16 residues. The CDR3 reads CASSLVQRGPQETQYF. In DNA, the CDR3 is TGTGCCAGCAGTTTAGTGCAGCGGGGGCCCCAAGAGACCCAGTACTTC.

The chain has TRBV28 and TRBJ1-1, with D hard to call. The CDR3 is 12 residues long. CDR1 and CDR2 (germline): MDHEN, SYDVKM. The V gene lost 6 bases and the J gene lost 7 bases, with 12 bases spanning the gap. The CDR3 sequence: CASRISTGEAFF. DNA for the CDR3: TGTGCCAGCAGGATCTCGACTGGTGAAGCTTTCTTT.

The rearrangement joins TRBV6-2 or TRBV6-3 to TRBJ2-7; 11 bases line up with TRBD2. The CDR3 covers 15 residues. Per the germline V gene, CDR1 is MNHEY and CDR2 is SVGEGT. With 6 bases clipped from V and 5 bases from J, the junction kept 9 bases outside the gene matches. CDR3 sequence reads: CASSHHSSGGNEQYF. CDR3 sequence (DNA): TGTGCCAGCAGCCACCATTCTAGCGGGGGGAACGAGCAGTACTTC.

The V and J genes are TRBV5-6 and TRBJ1-6; D may be TRBD1 (5 bases). The germline gives CDR1 SGHDT, CDR2 YYEEEE. This CDR3 contains 14 residues. Trimming took 1 base from V and 4 from J, leaving 6 bases between them. The CDR3 DNA follows: TGTGCCAGCAGCTTGCAGGGTTATAATTCACCCCTCCACTTT. This gives the protein CASSLQGYNSPLHF.

The chain joins TRBV2 to TRBJ1-1; no reliable D call. Per the germline V gene, CDR1 is SNHLY and CDR2 is FYNNEI. The V end lost 6 bases, the J end lost 1 base, and 15 bases lay between the germline ends. The length of the CDR3 is 15 residues. CDR3 DNA: TGTGCCAGCAGGCGGGATATCTCGGGGAACACTGAAGCTTTCTTT. Amino acid sequence: CASRRDISGNTEAFF. Together with reference TRBV2 and TRBJ1-1, the CDR3 gives the full variable domain: EPEVTQTPSHQVTQMGQEVILRCVPISNHLYFYWYRQILGQKVEFLVSFYNNEISEKSEIFDDQFSVERPDGSNFTLKIRSTKLEDSAMYFCASRRDISGNTEAFFGQGTRLTVV.

The V gene is TRBV5-1, the J gene TRBJ1-1; D is possibly TRBD1 (5 bases). Trimming removed 6 bases at V and 3 bases at J, with 12 bases between. The germline V gene encodes CDR1 SGHRS and CDR2 YFSETQ. This CDR3 has 13 residues. The CDR3 is CASTWGRDTEAFF. The CDR3 bases are TGCGCCAGCACGTGGGGCCGGGACACTGAAGCTTTCTTT.

The chain employs TRBV6-5 and TRBJ1-6; 9 bases are a match to TRBD1. After removal of 6 bases from V and 6 bases from J, the junction contained 3 bases not matched to a gene. The germline CDR1 and CDR2 sequences are MNHEY and SVGAGI. CDR3 length: 14 residues. The CDR3 reads CASSTGGRNSPLHF. As DNA, the CDR3 is TGTGCCAGCAGCACAGGGGGCCGTAATTCACCCCTCCACTTT.

This rearrangement joins TRBV5-1 to TRBJ1-4, with a weak D call TRBD1 (6 bases). Germline CDR1 is SGHRS and CDR2 is YFSETQ. V lost 0 bases and J 5 bases, leaving 11 bases between the germline ends. This CDR3 contains 15 residues. CDR3 loop: CASSLGGRGNEKLFF. The CDR3 DNA reads TGCGCCAGCAGCTTGGGGGGGCGAGGAAATGAAAAACTGTTTTTT.

The chain combines TRBV10-1 with TRBJ2-7; 9 nucleotides match TRBD2. CDR1 and CDR2 from the germline V gene are WNHNN and SYGVQD (reference sequence). J lost 1 base, V lost 5 bases, and 6 bases had no gene match. The CDR3 runs 15 residues. The CDR3 loop reads CASSYVLAGSYEQYF. In DNA form, the CDR3 reads TGCGCCAGCAGTTATGTTCTAGCGGGGTCCTACGAGCAGTACTTC.

CDR3 bases: TGCAGCGTACTGACAGCTAACTATGGCTACACCTTC. It specifies CSVLTANYGYTF. The rearrangement links TRBV29-1 to TRBJ1-2, with D possibly matching TRBD1 (5 bases). Trimming left V 6 bases short and J 0 bases short, with 8 bases between. The CDR3 is 12 residues long. Looked up from germline, CDR1 is SQVTM and CDR2 is ANQGSEA.

This clone was counted only a few times. This sequence joins TRBV6-1 and TRBJ2-2; 9 bases fit TRBD1. From germline, CDR1 is MNHNS and CDR2 SASEGT. The CDR3 extends over 16 amino acids. V trimming: 4 bases; J trimming: 5 bases; junction bases outside the gene matches: 8. The CDR3 region has the DNA TGTGCCAGCAGTGGAATCCGGGACAGGGTGACCGGGGAGCTGTTTTTT. It codes for CASSGIRDRVTGELFF.

The chain employs TRBV3-1 (or the pseudogene TRBV3-2) and TRBJ1-5, with D tentatively TRBD1 (5 bases). The CDR3 consists of 15 residues. The germline V and J ends were trimmed by 1 base and 2 bases, with 9 bases remaining between them. The germline gives CDR1 LGHDT, CDR2 YNNKEL (reference sequence). CDR3 coding DNA: TGTGCCAGCAGCCAAGGACGGGGCGGCAATCAGCCCCAGCATTTT. It specifies CASSQGRGGNQPQHF.

The chain employs TRBV9 and TRBJ1-6; D unclear. CDR3 length: 15 amino acids. V lost 6 bases and J 2 bases, leaving 12 bases between the germline ends. In germline, CDR1 is SGDLS, CDR2 YYNGEE. DNA for the CDR3: TGTGCCAGCACACCCGACGGTACCTATAATTCACCCCTCCACTTT. Translating it yields CASTPDGTYNSPLHF.

The chain couples TRBV18 to TRBJ2-5; TRBD1 matches 11 bases. V was clipped by 3 bases and J by 4 bases; unmatched bases: 4. The CDR3 is 15 amino acids. Germline assignment: CDR1 KGHSH and CDR2 LQKENI. The CDR3, as DNA: TGTGCCAGCTCACCCGGACAGGGGGCAATAGAGACCCAGTACTTC. Translation gives CASSPGQGAIETQYF.

The chain uses TRBV3-1 (or the pseudogene TRBV3-2) and TRBJ1-2; 8 bases line up with TRBD1. Germline lookup yields CDR1 LGHDT and CDR2 YNNKEL (reference sequence). The CDR3 loop spans 14 amino acids. Germline trimming cut 2 bases from V and 8 bases from J; bases unmatched to any gene: 7. CDR3 protein: CASSQHDRGWGYTF. The CDR3 DNA follows: TGTGCCAGCAGCCAACACGACAGGGGTTGGGGCTACACCTTC.

This CDR3 is CASSRFGDTEAFF. CDR3 sequence (DNA): TGTGCCAGCAGCCGCTTTGGAGACACTGAAGCTTTCTTT. The chain couples TRBV3-1 (or the pseudogene TRBV3-2) to TRBJ1-1, with D hard to call. V was cut by 4 bases and J by 3 bases, with 9 bases left in between. The CDR3 runs 13 residues. Germline V CDR1 and CDR2: LGHDT, YNNKEL (reference sequence).

V usage is TRBV6-5 and J usage is TRBJ2-3, with 11 bases identical to TRBD2. The CDR3 extends over 15 amino acids. Germline CDR1 MNHEY, CDR2 SVGAGI. The V gene end was trimmed by 6 bases and the J gene end by 4 bases; junction bases not matched to a gene: 6. In DNA, the CDR3 is TGTGCCAGCAGACCTATTAGCGGGGGGGCAGATACGCAGTATTTT. Translation: CASRPISGGADTQYF.

The rearrangement uses TRBV6-5 and TRBJ1-6; 7 nucleotides match TRBD1. The germline gives CDR1 MNHEY, CDR2 SVGAGI. Germline trimming cut 10 bases from V and 7 bases from J; bases unmatched to any gene: 13. The CDR3 is made up of 15 amino acids. CDR3 coding DNA: TGTGCCACCGACCCTCCCGGGACAGCGAATTCACCCCTCCACTTT. It translates to CATDPPGTANSPLHF.

This chain's CDR3 is CASSAGQGYEQYF. The CDR3 DNA is TGTGCCAGCTCGGCGGGACAGGGCTACGAGCAGTACTTC. The J gene is TRBJ2-7, the V gene TRBV18; 9 nucleotides line up with TRBD1. The CDR3 is made up of 13 amino acids. The J segment lost 3 bases and the V segment lost 6 bases, leaving 3 bases of the junction unmatched. Germline V gene lookup returns CDR1 KGHSH and CDR2 LQKENI.

V usage is TRBV15 and J usage is TRBJ2-3; tentatively, D is TRBD2 (6 bases). Deletions cut 8 bases from V and 4 bases from J, with 22 bases between. The CDR3 length is 16 residues. Germline CDR1 and CDR2: LNHNV and YYDKDF (reference sequence). CDR3 sequence reads: CATLDRVSGNPDTQYF. CDR3 in DNA: TGTGCCACCCTTGATCGAGTTAGCGGAAACCCAGATACGCAGTATTTT.

CDR3 DNA: TGTGCCAGCAGCTTGGCCGGAGCCCTGAACACTGAAGCTTTCTTT. Translating it yields CASSLAGALNTEAFF. The V call is TRBV5-6, the J call TRBJ1-1; D not certain. V was trimmed by 0 bases and J by 0 bases, leaving 9 bases between them. This CDR3 is 15 amino acids long. CDR1 is SGHDT and CDR2 is YYEEEE in the germline V gene.